This T cell receptor beta chain appears in the sequencing data of a study of shared clonotypes between healthy human individuals. Study as a whole: Three plates were used per donor for CD4 naive, three for CD4 memory, two for CD8 naive and one for CD8 memory. Study-level findings and limits: Generally, naive subsets came out with larger estimated richness than memory subsets. In a few donors, about 5% of naive CD4 clonotypes appeared in common.

Here immunoSEQ multiplex PCR was the method, and the copy in TCRdb shows in-frame clones only, minus some. Among about 990,000 clones listed, about 80% were seen once. Germline V lookup: CDR1 SNHLY, CDR2 FYNNEI. The CDR3 runs 16 residues. The V segment lost 5 bases and the J segment 6 bases; nucleotides outside the gene matches: 6. Notes on this clone: The antigen is undetermined.

CD4+ cells underwent separation, giving CD45RA+ naive and CD45RA-negative memory subsets. The chain carries TRBV2 and TRBJ2-2; 13 bases line up with TRBD2. The sequenced sample consisted of memory CD4+ T cells from PBMCs. The subset was: CD45RA-negative fraction. The sequence was collected from a man younger than 35 in good health. Some clones in this sample may be carry-over from other donors' samples. CDR3 bases: TGTGCCAGCAGTCCTACTAGCGGGAGGGCGTCCGGGGAGCTGTTTTTT. This codes for CASSPTSGRASGELFF.